This T cell receptor (beta chain) is from a study of blood T cell repertoires in COVID-19 (dated by TCRdb to about 2020). About the full investigation: Collaborator samples came from the United States, Italy and Spain and covered acute and convalescent phases of COVID-19. The material from the prospective study consisted of cDNA or gDNA derived from T cells, B-cell-depleted T cells, or PBMCs. Subjects who had been exposed to COVID-19, were actively infected with it, or had recovered from it provided the deeply sampled blood TCRbeta repertoires that made up the dataset. HLA class I and class II types, where available, came from metadata supplied by the sample provider rather than from assay-based typing. Sample metadata almost always included a de-identified subject ID, COVID-19 status, age in years and sex. Samples came from the ongoing ImmuneRACE study (first 160 participants) plus 1,254 subjects from 6 global collaborators. The repertoires were released in a freely available public database meant as a resource for research on the immune response to SARS-CoV-2.

About this clone: There is no known antigen for this receptor. Base qualities are missing; no much larger clone stands one base away.

The immunoSEQ Assay, a bias-controlled multiplex PCR, was used to amplify TCRbeta CDR3 regions from genomic DNA. Concerning the study's data processing: Within the assay, amplification of reference gene primers was used to estimate how many nucleated cells each sample contained. Sequence reads were collapsed and filtered to measure the absolute abundance of every unique TCRbeta CDR3 rearrangement. Productive Simpson clonality was computed per sample as the square root of Simpson's diversity index over productive rearrangements. The source is immuneACCESS, and TCRdb retained only in-frame sequences with V and J called. Part of the clones is not carried over; for the studies checked, unresolved V genes explain less than half of this, and the remainder is unexplained. That table gives V, J and clone size, and the DNA gave D and trimming. Here the sample has about 260,000 clones; 87% occur a single time. Around 1.5% of the sample lies in the top ten.

The CDR3, cysteine through phenylalanine, is 15 amino acids long. Only the CDR3 region is kept as DNA, spanning 45 bases read in frame from base 1. Trimming takes 1 base from V and 0 bases from J, and the germline ends sit 11 bases apart. CDR1 and CDR2, looked up from the germline V gene, are SGDLS and YYNGEE. Overall results and qualifications from the work: Clinical and demographic metadata were provided uncurated, with the amount varying by source and participant.

Samples from volunteer blood donors who had recovered from COVID-19 were contributed by a second Seattle source. Collaborating institutions collected whole blood in K2EDTA tubes following their own protocols. Collaborator samples were shipped for TCRbeta analysis as frozen whole blood, isolated PBMCs, or DNA extracted from either sample type. Sequencing input: peripheral blood. The chain links TRBV9 with TRBJ2-7, with no D gene named confidently. The receptor was derived from a woman aged 40 to 50 who had recovered from COVID-19. The base sequence is TGTGCCAGCAGCGTAACTCCCTCTTACTCCTACGAGCAGTACTTC. It encodes CASSVTPSYSYEQYF.